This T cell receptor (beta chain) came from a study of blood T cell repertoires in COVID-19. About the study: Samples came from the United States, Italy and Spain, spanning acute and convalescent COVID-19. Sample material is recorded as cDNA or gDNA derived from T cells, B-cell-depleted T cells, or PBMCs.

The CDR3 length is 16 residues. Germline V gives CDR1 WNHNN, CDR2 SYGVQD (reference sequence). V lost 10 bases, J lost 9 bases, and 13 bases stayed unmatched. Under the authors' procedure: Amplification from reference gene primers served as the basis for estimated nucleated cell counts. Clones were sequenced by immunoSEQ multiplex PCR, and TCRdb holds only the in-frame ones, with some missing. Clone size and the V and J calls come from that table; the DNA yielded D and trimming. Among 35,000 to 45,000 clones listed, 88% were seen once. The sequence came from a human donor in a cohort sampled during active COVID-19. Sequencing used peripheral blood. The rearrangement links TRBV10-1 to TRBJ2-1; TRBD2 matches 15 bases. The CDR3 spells CATADGTSGGSGEQFF. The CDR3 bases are TGCGCCACCGCCGACGGGACTAGCGGGGGGTCAGGTGAGCAGTTCTTC.